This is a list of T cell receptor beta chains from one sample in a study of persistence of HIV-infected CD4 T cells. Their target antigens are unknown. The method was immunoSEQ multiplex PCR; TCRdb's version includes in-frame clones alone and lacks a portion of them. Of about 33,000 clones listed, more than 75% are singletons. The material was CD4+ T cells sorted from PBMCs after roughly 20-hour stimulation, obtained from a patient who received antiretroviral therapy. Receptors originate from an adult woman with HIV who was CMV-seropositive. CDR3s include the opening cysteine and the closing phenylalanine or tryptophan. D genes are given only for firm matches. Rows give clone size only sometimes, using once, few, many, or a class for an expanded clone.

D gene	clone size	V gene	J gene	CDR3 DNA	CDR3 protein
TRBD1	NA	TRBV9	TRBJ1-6	TGTGCCAGCAGCCTGACAGGGGAAGGCTCACCCCTCCACTTT	CASSLTGEGSPLHF
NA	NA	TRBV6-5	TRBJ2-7	TGTGCCAGCAGTCCCGACAGCCGAAGTTCCTACGAGCAGTACTTC	CASSPDSRSSYEQYF
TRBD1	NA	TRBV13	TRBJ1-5	TGTGCCAGCAGCTTGGGCGGCTCAGGGGGCGCGGGTCAGCCCCAGCATTTT	CASSLGGSGGAGQPQHF
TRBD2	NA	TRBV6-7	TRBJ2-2	TGTGCCAGCAGTTACTGGGTGAGAGCGGGGGGGCTTCAGATTCGTGTGGAGCTGTTTTTT	CASSYWVRAGGLQIRVELFF
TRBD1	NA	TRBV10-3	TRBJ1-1	TGTGCCATCAGTATAGGGACAGGGGGCCTTCTGAACACTGAAGCTTTCTTT	CAISIGTGGLLNTEAFF
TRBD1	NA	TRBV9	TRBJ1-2	TGTGCCAGCAGCGTAGATCAGGGGGGATACTATGGCTACACCTTC	CASSVDQGGYYGYTF
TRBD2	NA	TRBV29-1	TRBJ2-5	TGCAGCGTTGTCGGCGGGAGGGCTAAAGTTGAGACCCAGTACTTC	CSVVGGRAKVETQYF
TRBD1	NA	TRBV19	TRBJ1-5	TGTGCCAGTAGTACGGCGACAGGGAGAGGTAATCAGCCCCAGCATTTT	CASSTATGRGNQPQHF
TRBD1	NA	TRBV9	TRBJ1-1	TGTGCCAGCAGCCCTAGCGGTTGGCAGGGGGACACTGAAGCTTTCTTT	CASSPSGWQGDTEAFF
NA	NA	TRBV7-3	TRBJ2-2	TGTGCCAGCAGCCAGGGGCCCTACACGGGGGAGCTGTTTTTT	CASSQGPYTGELFF
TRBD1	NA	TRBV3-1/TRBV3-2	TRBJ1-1	TGTGCCAGCAGCGCAGACAGGGGGGCTTATGAAGCTTTCTTT	CASSADRGAYEAFF
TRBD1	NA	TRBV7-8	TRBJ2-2	TGTGCCAGCAGGATACAGGGGGCGGGCACCGGGGAGCTGTTTTTT	CASRIQGAGTGELFF
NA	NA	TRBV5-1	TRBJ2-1	TGCGCCAGCAAGGGCAGGGAGGTCTACAATGAGCAGTTCTTC	CASKGREVYNEQFF
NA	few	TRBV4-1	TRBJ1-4	TGCGCCAGCAGCCAATGGAGAAATGAAAAACTGTTTTTT	CASSQWRNEKLFF
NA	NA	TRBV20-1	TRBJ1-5	TGCAGTGCTAGTAATATGGATCAGCCCCAGCATTTT	CSASNMDQPQHF
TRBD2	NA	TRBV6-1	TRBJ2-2	TGTGCCAGCAGTGAGGGACTAGTCGGTTTTTCCACCGGGGAGCTGTTTTTT	CASSEGLVGFSTGELFF
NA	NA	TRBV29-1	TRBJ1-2	TGCAGCGTCGGGGACTCACTGGCTGGCTACACCTTC	CSVGDSLAGYTF
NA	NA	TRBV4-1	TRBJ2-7	TGCGCCAGCAGCCAGGGGCGGAACTCCTACGAGCAGTACTTC	CASSQGRNSYEQYF
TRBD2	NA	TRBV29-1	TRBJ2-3	TGCAGCGCCATCGGGACTAGCTTCTTAGATACGCAGTATTTT	CSAIGTSFLDTQYF
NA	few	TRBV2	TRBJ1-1	TGTGCCAGCAGCTCCCCCGCTGAAGCTTTCTTT	CASSSPAEAFF
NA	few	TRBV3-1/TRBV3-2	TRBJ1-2	TGTGCCAGCAGCCCCCCAGGGGCCCCCAACTATGGCTACACCTTC	CASSPPGAPNYGYTF
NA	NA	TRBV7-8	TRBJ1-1	TGTGCCAGCAGCTTCAAGGGAGGAGACACTGAAGCTTTCTTT	CASSFKGGDTEAFF
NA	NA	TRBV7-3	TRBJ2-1	TGTGCCAGCAGCTTGGACAGTGGATACAATGAGCAGTTCTTC	CASSLDSGYNEQFF
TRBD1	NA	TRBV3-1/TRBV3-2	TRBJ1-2	TGTGCCAGCAGCTACTCGGGACAGGGGGCCGACACCTTC	CASSYSGQGADTF
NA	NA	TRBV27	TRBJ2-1	TGTGCCAGCAGTTTATTTACAAAGTACAATGAGCAGTTCTTC	CASSLFTKYNEQFF
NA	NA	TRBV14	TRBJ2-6	TGTGCCAGCAGCCAAGCGGGGGCCCGACACTCGGGGGCCAACGTCCTGACTTTC	CASSQAGARHSGANVLTF
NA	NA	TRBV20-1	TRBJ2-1	TGCAGTCCATCCTACAATGAGCAGTTCTTC	CSPSYNEQFF
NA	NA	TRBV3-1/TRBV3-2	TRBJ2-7	TGTGCCAGCACCCAGGGTTACGAGCAGTACTTC	CASTQGYEQYF
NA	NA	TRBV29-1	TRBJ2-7	TGCAGCGTTGTCACAGGGTTTACATCGGGGCAGTACTTC	CSVVTGFTSGQYF
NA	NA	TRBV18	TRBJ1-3	TGTGCCAGCTCTCCTAGATCCTACTCTGGAAACACCATATATTTT	CASSPRSYSGNTIYF
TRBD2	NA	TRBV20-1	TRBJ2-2	TGCAGTGCTAGTAGGGAGGGGGGGGAGCTGTTTTTT	CSASREGGELFF
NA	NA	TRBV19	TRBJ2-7	TGTGCCAGTAGTCTGGGCGCAGGGGAGGCCTACGAGCAGTACTTC	CASSLGAGEAYEQYF
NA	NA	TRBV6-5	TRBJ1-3	TGTGCCAGCAGCCTACAGGGAGGCTCTGGAAACACCATATATTTT	CASSLQGGSGNTIYF
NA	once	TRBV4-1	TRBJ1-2	TGCGCCAGCAGCCAAGAAAGGGAGGCTAACTATGGCTACACCTTC	CASSQEREANYGYTF
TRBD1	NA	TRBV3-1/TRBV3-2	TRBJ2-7	TGTGCCAGCAGCCAAGGGACAGGGATCGAGCAGTACTTC	CASSQGTGIEQYF
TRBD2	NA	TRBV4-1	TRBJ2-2	TGCGCCAGCAGCCAAGTGCGCGGACTAGTGCGTTCAGGCGGGGAGCTGTTTTTT	CASSQVRGLVRSGGELFF
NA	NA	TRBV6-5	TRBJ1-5	TGTGCCAGCAGGCCAGGACTAAATCAGCCCCAGCATTTT	CASRPGLNQPQHF
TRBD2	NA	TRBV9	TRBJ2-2	TGTGCCAGCAGCGTAGCTACGGGAGGGCCGGCCGGGGAGCTGTTTTTT	CASSVATGGPAGELFF
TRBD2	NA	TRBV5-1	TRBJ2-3	TGCGCCAGCAGCTTGGGGGACCGGGGGGGTACCACCCACCGAGCGGATACGCAGTATTTT	CASSLGDRGGTTHRADTQYF
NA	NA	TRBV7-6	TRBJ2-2	TGTGCCAGCAGCCAAGGACAGGGAGGGACCGGGGAGCTGTTTTTT	CASSQGQGGTGELFF
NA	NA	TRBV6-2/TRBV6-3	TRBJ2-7	TGTGCCAGCAGCCCAATTGGGGCAAGGTCCTACGAGCAGTACTTC	CASSPIGARSYEQYF
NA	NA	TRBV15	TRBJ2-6	TGTGCCACCAGCTCAGGGAGTTACTCTGGGGCCAACGTCCTGACTTTC	CATSSGSYSGANVLTF